A single sample gave rise to the 32 T cell receptor beta chains below, sequenced in a study of OX40 agonist ivuxolimab in advanced cancers. Preparation of the library involved the immunoSEQ multiplex PCR assay. TCRdb provides this immuneACCESS table in a form limited to in-frame rearrangements. Some clones are lacking; in checked studies, under half of them reflect an unresolved V gene, and why the rest are absent is not known. Across this sample there are about 49,000 clones, with 85% seen only once. The ten largest clones take up over 20% of the sample. Sequences were derived from CD4+ or CD8+ T cells sorted from blood, sampled in a trial of the OX40 agonist ivuxolimab. All receptors come from an adult with an advanced solid tumor such as melanoma, head and neck, liver or kidney cancer.

The rearrangement uses TRBV6-5 and TRBJ1-2; D is perhaps TRBD1 (6 bases). Germline loops: CDR1 MNHEY, CDR2 SVGAGI. The V end was cut by 4 bases, the J end by 7 bases, with 10 bases between. The CDR3 totals 12 residues. The CDR3: CASSSTGTGYTF. The CDR3 DNA sequence: TGTGCCAGCAGTTCCACAGGGACTGGCTACACCTTC.

The V gene is TRBV5-5, the J gene TRBJ1-2, with D unclear. The CDR3 sequence is 14 residues long. The V gene lost 4 bases and the J gene lost 1 base, with 11 bases spanning the gap. CDR1 is SGHKS, CDR2 YYEKEE, per germline (reference sequence). The DNA for the CDR3 is TGTGCCAGCAGCCCCGCTGATAGTAACTATGGCTACACCTTC. Its protein product is CASSPADSNYGYTF.

V and J are TRBV5-6 and TRBJ2-5, with D perhaps TRBD1 or TRBD2 (6 bases each). The germline gives CDR1 SGHDT, CDR2 YYEEEE. The CDR3 totals 16 residues. The V end was cut by 3 bases, the J end by 2 bases, with 17 bases between. The CDR3 is CASSSGDGGLQETQYF. The CDR3 nucleotides are TGTGCCAGCAGCTCGGGCGACGGGGGCCTACAAGAGACCCAGTACTTC.

This chain uses TRBV7-6 with TRBJ1-2; TRBD1 is a possible D gene (5 bases). CDR3 length: 18 residues. V lost 5 bases and J lost 3, with 25 bases in between. Germline assignment: CDR1 SGHVS and CDR2 FNYEAQ. The CDR3 loop reads CASSQGGGFLQADYGYTF. The CDR3 coding sequence is TGTGCCAGCAGCCAGGGCGGGGGTTTCCTACAAGCCGACTATGGCTACACCTTC. The variable domain in full, completed from reference TRBV7-6 and TRBJ1-2, reads GAGVSQSPRYKVTKRGQDVALRCDPISGHVSLYWYRQALGQGPEFLTYFNYEAQQDKSGLPNDRFSAERPEGSISTLTIQRTEQRDSAMYRCASSQGGGFLQADYGYTFGSGTRLTVV.

This chain joins TRBV29-1 and TRBJ2-3; 8 bases fit TRBD2. V lost 5 bases, J lost 4 bases, and 5 bases stayed unmatched. Germline loops: CDR1 SQVTM, CDR2 ANQGSEA. This CDR3 spans 13 amino acids. The CDR3 here is CSVWSGGSDTQYF. The CDR3, as DNA: TGCAGCGTTTGGTCGGGGGGGTCAGATACGCAGTATTTT.

The J gene is TRBJ2-7, the V gene TRBV28; D not certain. This CDR3 is built from 12 residues. CDR1 and CDR2 from the germline V gene are MDHEN and SYDVKM. V was cut by 5 bases and J by 6 bases, with 11 bases left in between. The CDR3: CASSTLLSEQYV. The CDR3 nucleotides read TGTGCCAGCAGTACCCTCCTGTCCGAGCAGTACGTC.

The chain carries TRBV7-6 and TRBJ1-1; tentative D call: TRBD1 (5 bases). V lost 1 base and J 7 bases, leaving 7 bases between the germline ends. Germline-derived CDR1 and CDR2 are SGHVS and FNYEAQ. There are 12 residues in the CDR3. CDR3 DNA sequence: TGTGCCAGCAGCTTAGGAGGGGATGAAGCTTTCTTT. Translating gives CASSLGGDEAFF.

The V gene is TRBV5-1, the J gene TRBJ1-4; TRBD1 matches 12 bases. CDR1 is SGHRS and CDR2 is YFSETQ in the germline V gene. The CDR3 spans 16 residues. V was clipped by 5 bases and J by 3 bases; unmatched bases: 5. The CDR3 DNA sequence: TGCGCCAGCAGTTCCGGGACAGGGGGCTCTAATGAAAAACTGTTTTTT. Its protein is CASSSGTGGSNEKLFF.

The CDR3 is CASSYGQGGYEQYF. In DNA form, the CDR3 reads TGTGCCAGCAGTTACGGACAGGGGGGCTACGAGCAGTACTTC. V and J are TRBV6-5 and TRBJ2-7, with 10 bases that match TRBD1. This CDR3 is 14 amino acids long. Looked up from germline, CDR1 is MNHEY and CDR2 is SVGAGI. The junction had 1 base not matched to a gene; V was cut back by 2 bases and J by 3 bases.

V usage is TRBV28 and J usage is TRBJ2-5; 10 bases agree with TRBD1. V shed 2 bases and J 5 bases; nucleotides not matched to a gene: 11. The CDR3 covers 17 residues. CDR1 is MDHEN and CDR2 is SYDVKM in the germline V gene. CDR3 in amino acids: CASSLDADRGRWETQYF. The CDR3 coding sequence is TGTGCCAGCAGTTTAGACGCCGACAGGGGGCGATGGGAGACCCAGTACTTC.

This clone was detected only a few times. The chain links TRBV7-2 to TRBJ2-4, with 8 nucleotides matching TRBD1. The CDR3 length is 15 residues. V shed 5 bases and J 9 bases; nucleotides not matched to a gene: 12. Per the germline V gene, CDR1 is SGHTA and CDR2 is FQGNSA. The CDR3 is CASSLPGQGGGIQYF. The CDR3 DNA follows: TGTGCCAGCAGCCTCCCCGGACAGGGCGGCGGCATTCAGTACTTC.

The chain couples TRBV9 to TRBJ1-1, with 10 bases identical to TRBD1. This CDR3 has 14 amino acids. Looked up from germline, CDR1 is SGDLS and CDR2 is YYNGEE. J gave up 4 bases and V 3 bases, and 3 bases lay outside the gene matches. As DNA, the CDR3 is TGTGCCAGCAGCGGACAGGGGGCTATCACTGAAGCTTTCTTT. The encoded protein is CASSGQGAITEAFF.

V usage is TRBV5-1 and J usage is TRBJ1-1; 7 nucleotides line up with TRBD1. CDR3 length equals 16 residues. J was trimmed by 3 bases and V by 4 bases; bases with no gene match: 12. CDR1 is SGHRS, CDR2 YFSETQ, per germline. The CDR3 DNA reads TGCGCCAGCAGCCCCCGACAGGGTCAGCTTCACACTGAAGCTTTCTTT. Protein product: CASSPRQGQLHTEAFF.

The chain uses TRBV12-5 and TRBJ1-2, with 7 bases lining up with TRBD1. Per the germline V gene, CDR1 is LGHNT and CDR2 is FRNRAP. Trimming cost V 4 bases and J 2 bases; bases outside gene matches: 10. The CDR3 totals 16 residues. In nucleotides, the CDR3 is TGTGCTAGTGGTTGGGAAACGGGGGACAGAAACTATGGCTACACCTTC. It encodes CASGWETGDRNYGYTF.

This chain links TRBV28 with TRBJ1-1; D remains ambiguous. From germline, CDR1 is MDHEN and CDR2 SYDVKM. Trimming stripped 4 bases from V and 2 bases from J, with 5 bases between. The CDR3 extends over 12 amino acids. CDR3 region: CASSYGNTEAFF. The DNA for the CDR3 is TGTGCCAGCAGTTACGGCAACACTGAAGCTTTCTTT.

The chain has TRBV6-6 and TRBJ2-2, with D perhaps TRBD2 (6 bases). Per the germline V gene, CDR1 is MNHNY and CDR2 is SVGAGI (reference sequence). The CDR3 is made up of 15 amino acids. The V end was cut by 7 bases, the J end by 0 bases, with 12 bases between. CDR3 sequence reads: CASTPGRPNTGELFF. DNA of the CDR3: TGTGCCAGCACCCCAGGGAGGCCGAACACCGGGGAGCTGTTTTTT.

The chain couples TRBV2 to TRBJ2-3, with 7 bases matching TRBD2. The germline gives CDR1 SNHLY, CDR2 FYNNEI. Trimming took 7 bases from V and 0 from J; bases not matched to a gene: 4. The CDR3 is 14 amino acids. The CDR3 sequence: CASIGGGSTDTQYF. In DNA, the CDR3 is TGTGCCAGCATTGGCGGGGGTAGCACAGATACGCAGTATTTT.

The chain couples TRBV6-1 to TRBJ2-7, with TRBD1 as a possible D gene (5 bases). CDR1 and CDR2 from the germline V gene are MNHNS and SASEGT. The V gene lost 0 bases and the J gene lost 5 bases, with 14 bases spanning the gap. The CDR3 loop spans 15 amino acids. The CDR3 nucleotides are TGTGCCAGCAGTGAAGCGCCGGGCAGGGCTAACGAGCAGTACTTC. Translation: CASSEAPGRANEQYF.

The J gene is TRBJ2-1, the V gene TRBV7-9, with TRBD1 matching 11 bases. The V gene end was trimmed by 7 bases and the J gene end by 4 bases; junction bases not matched to a gene: 9. The CDR3 totals 16 residues. Germline V CDR1 and CDR2: SEHNR, FQNEAQ (reference sequence). The CDR3 sequence: CASTTYRDRGYNEQFF. The CDR3 nucleotides are TGTGCCAGCACCACCTACCGGGACAGGGGGTACAATGAGCAGTTCTTC.

The chain couples TRBV5-1 to TRBJ2-3, with 12 bases aligning to TRBD2. The V gene's germline CDR1 is SGHRS and CDR2 YFSETQ. The length of the CDR3 is 16 residues. V was clipped by 4 bases and J by 2 bases; unmatched bases: 5. The CDR3 region has the DNA TGCGCCAGCAGCCCTAGACTAGCGGGGGTCACAGATACGCAGTATTTT. Amino acids: CASSPRLAGVTDTQYF.

J is TRBJ1-1 and V is TRBV28; unclear D gene. This CDR3 comprises 14 residues. V was clipped by 3 bases and J by 0 bases, with 8 bases between them. Germline values: CDR1 MDHEN, CDR2 SYDVKM. The DNA of the CDR3 is TGTGCCAGCAGTTTGGTACTGATGAACACTGAAGCTTTCTTT. This codes for CASSLVLMNTEAFF.

The chain employs TRBV2 and TRBJ2-7, with 7 bases lining up with TRBD1. Looked up from germline, CDR1 is SNHLY and CDR2 is FYNNEI. The V gene end was trimmed by 6 bases and the J gene end by 0 bases; junction bases not matched to a gene: 8. This CDR3 spans 15 amino acids. CDR3 bases: TGTGCCAGCAGGGCCGGGACAGCAAGCTCCTACGAGCAGTACGTC. This sequence encodes CASRAGTASSYEQYV.

This clone occurred once. The V call is TRBV6-5, the J call TRBJ2-7; D unresolved. Trimming removed 2 bases from V and 2 bases from J, with 1 base in between. This CDR3 comprises 11 residues. Germline-derived CDR1 and CDR2 are MNHEY and SVGAGI. The CDR3 protein is CASSYAYEQYF. The CDR3 DNA reads TGTGCCAGCAGTTACGCCTACGAGCAGTACTTC.

The chain joins TRBV28 to TRBJ2-7; D possibly uses TRBD1 or TRBD2 (6 bases each). Looked up from germline, CDR1 is MDHEN and CDR2 is SYDVKM. V was shortened by 7 bases and J by 0 bases, with 16 bases between the two germline ends. This CDR3 has 15 residues. Here the CDR3 reads CASNGGPTYSYEQYF. CDR3 DNA: TGTGCCAGCAATGGGGGGCCGACTTACTCCTACGAGCAGTACTTC.

The chain joins TRBV10-3 to TRBJ1-6, with 8 bases aligning to TRBD1. V lost 2 bases to trimming and J lost 7 bases; unmatched junction nucleotides: 7. The V gene's germline CDR1 is ENHRY and CDR2 SYGVKD. This CDR3 is built from 16 residues. This CDR3 is CAISERTGSGNSPLHF. CDR3 bases: TGTGCCATCAGTGAGCGGACAGGGTCTGGGAATTCACCCCTCCACTTT.

This chain uses TRBV27 with TRBJ2-2, with D possibly matching TRBD2 (5 bases). Germline V gene data show CDR1 as MNHEY and CDR2 as SMNVEV (reference sequence). The CDR3 has 14 residues. V shed 2 bases and J shed 2 bases, with 6 bases lying between them. CDR3 DNA: TGTGCCAGCAGTTTAGGACTTAACACCGGGGAGCTGTTTTTT. Translation gives CASSLGLNTGELFF.

This clone has only a few counts. This chain links TRBV28 with TRBJ1-5, with 7 bases lining up with TRBD1. Germline V gene sequence: CDR1 MDHEN, CDR2 SYDVKM. The CDR3 extends over 16 amino acids. V lost 10 bases and J lost 3; bases outside the gene matches: 15. The CDR3 spells CATDTTGVGYNQPQHF. CDR3 bases: TGTGCCACAGATACTACAGGGGTAGGGTACAATCAGCCCCAGCATTTT. Together with reference TRBV28 and TRBJ1-5, the CDR3 gives the full variable domain: DVKVTQSSRYLVKRTGEKVFLECVQDMDHENMFWYRQDPGLGLRLIYFSYDVKMKEKGDIPEGYSVSREKKERFSLILESASTNQTSMYLCATDTTGVGYNQPQHFGDGTRLSIL.

This clone has a handful of counts. The CDR3 bases are TGTGCCAGCACGGGAAAGGGGAGCAATCAGCCCCAGCATTTT. It is translated as CASTGKGSNQPQHF. The rearrangement joins TRBV6-5 to TRBJ1-5; the D gene is possibly TRBD1 (5 bases). CDR1 and CDR2 from the germline V gene are MNHEY and SVGAGI. Trimming shortened V by 7 bases and J by 1 base, and 11 bases separated the two germline ends. The CDR3 is made up of 14 amino acids.

The chain employs TRBV9 and TRBJ2-1; no firm D call. CDR1 is SGDLS and CDR2 is YYNGEE in the germline V gene. This CDR3 comprises 12 residues. V was trimmed by 0 bases and J by 3 bases, leaving 1 base between them. CDR3 residues: CASSVGYNEQFF. The CDR3 DNA is TGTGCCAGCAGCGTAGGCTACAATGAGCAGTTCTTC.

The V call is TRBV28, the J call TRBJ2-7, with D perhaps given as TRBD1 or TRBD2 (5 bases each). The CDR3 has 13 amino acids. Germline CDR1 and CDR2: MDHEN and SYDVKM. V shed 6 bases and J shed 11 bases, with 20 bases lying between them. The DNA of the CDR3 is TGTGCCAGCAGATCCGGGACGGCCCTTGGGAAGTACTTC. Amino acids: CASRSGTALGKYF.

This clone was counted once. CDR3 sequence: CASSTYKGAVDEKLFF. DNA of the CDR3: TGTGCCAGTAGTACCTATAAGGGGGCAGTGGATGAAAAACTGTTTTTT. The rearrangement uses TRBV19 and TRBJ1-4, with 7 bases aligning to TRBD1. This CDR3 is built from 16 residues. Germline V gene data show CDR1 as LNHDA and CDR2 as SQIVND (reference sequence). J was trimmed by 6 bases and V by 4 bases; bases with no gene match: 11.

By proportion, this clone is medium-sized. This chain connects TRBV5-4 to TRBJ1-6; maybe TRBD1 (5 bases). V was clipped by 3 bases and J by 18 bases, with 19 bases between them. The germline V gene has CDR1 SGHNT and CDR2 YYREEE (reference sequence). CDR3 length: 13 amino acids. The CDR3 bases are TGTGCCAGCAGCTCCTCCAGGGACTCGGGGCGCCACTTT. Its translation is CASSSSRDSGRHF.